One and the same sample provided the 4 T cell receptor beta chains below, sequenced in a study of blood T cells in healthy people across ages. A second PCR, run for about 6 to 11 cycles, used a sample-barcoded 5' primer plus a J-beta primer mix. TCRdb re-called the 5' RACE reads with MiXCR, one entry per CDR3 protein. The sample carries over 950,000 distinct CDR3 sequences, roughly 51% recorded once. Sample: blood. These receptors came from a woman aged 60-75 years in good health.

In this sample, this clonotype turned up a few times. The chain uses TRBV10-3 and TRBJ2-1, with TRBD1 identical over 8 bases. Germline-derived CDR1 and CDR2 are ENHRY and SYGVKD. The junction had 2 bases not matched to a gene; V was cut back by 3 bases and J by 1 base. The CDR3 runs 15 residues. In nucleotides, the CDR3 is TGTGCCATCAGTGATTGGGACAGGTCCTACAATGAGCAGTTCTTC. This sequence encodes CAISDWDRSYNEQFF.

This clonotype was recorded a few times. The J gene is TRBJ2-5, the V gene TRBV7-2; D possibly corresponds to TRBD2 (6 bases). V was trimmed by 2 bases and J by 3 bases, leaving 13 bases between them. Germline CDR1 reads SGHTA; CDR2 reads FQGNSA. The CDR3 covers 15 residues. CDR3 nucleotide sequence: TGTGCCAGCAGCTTACATGGCCTAGCGAAAGAGACCCAGTACTTC. Amino acid sequence: CASSLHGLAKETQYF.

This chain links TRBV28 with TRBJ2-3; D not certain. Germline assignment: CDR1 MDHEN and CDR2 SYDVKM. CDR3 length: 15 amino acids. With 3 bases removed from V and 0 bases from J, the gap between germline ends came to 10 bases. CDR3 residues: CASSLARISTDTQYF. In nucleotides, the CDR3 is TGTGCCAGCAGTTTGGCTAGAATTAGCACAGATACGCAGTATTTT.

The chain has TRBV9 and TRBJ1-1; tentative D call: TRBD1 (6 bases). Germline V CDR1 and CDR2: SGDLS, YYNGEE. With 2 bases removed from V and 7 bases from J, the gap between germline ends came to 9 bases. The CDR3 has 12 amino acids. DNA of the CDR3: TGTGCCAGCAGCGTCAGGGGTCTTGAAGCTTTCTTT. Translation gives CASSVRGLEAFF.